The next 29 T cell receptor beta chains were all read from a single sample in a study of blood T cell repertoires in COVID-19. The assay was immunoSEQ multiplex PCR, and TCRdb's table has in-frame clones only and misses some. The sample yields a few hundred thousand clones, roughly 90% seen once. The sample comprised PBMCs or T cells enriched from blood (not recorded which). The receptor set was obtained from a woman between 40 and 55 years old who had been exposed to COVID-19.

This rearrangement joins TRBV2 to TRBJ1-2, with 7 nucleotides matching TRBD1. Trimming removed 5 bases from V and 5 bases from J; junction bases left unmatched: 5. The germline CDR1 and CDR2 sequences are SNHLY and FYNNEI. The CDR3 is 13 residues long. In nucleotides, the CDR3 is TGTGCCAGCAGTCCCGACAGGGAATATGGCTACACCTTC. Translating gives CASSPDREYGYTF.

This chain links TRBV19 with TRBJ2-1, with TRBD2 matching 11 bases. Germline CDR1 LNHDA, CDR2 SQIVND (reference sequence). With V trimmed by 5 bases and J by 4 bases, 4 bases remained unmatched. CDR3 length equals 15 residues. CDR3: CASSSGTSGYNEQFF. DNA of the CDR3: TGTGCCAGTAGTTCCGGGACTAGCGGTTACAATGAGCAGTTCTTC.

The chain carries TRBV30 and TRBJ1-6, with D possibly being TRBD1 (6 bases). CDR1 is GTSNPN and CDR2 is SVGIG in the germline V gene (reference sequence). The CDR3 extends over 13 amino acids. Trimming took off 5 bases at V and 7 bases at J, with 12 bases between the two ends. CDR3: CAWGTSVNSPLHF. The CDR3 DNA reads TGTGCCTGGGGGACATCAGTAAATTCACCCCTCCACTTT.

The chain combines TRBV15 with TRBJ1-1; D not resolved. The CDR3 sequence is 16 residues long. V gave up 1 base and J gave up 0 bases, with 12 bases separating them. The V gene's germline CDR1 is LNHNV and CDR2 YYDKDF (reference sequence). The CDR3 protein is CATSRARVAMNTEAFF. The CDR3 nucleotides read TGTGCCACCAGCAGAGCGCGGGTGGCCATGAACACTGAAGCTTTCTTT.

The chain recombines TRBV27 with TRBJ1-5; 8 nucleotides agree with TRBD1. V shed 8 bases, J shed 4 bases, and the junction held 7 bases outside the gene matches. This CDR3 has 14 residues. Germline V CDR1 and CDR2: MNHEY, SMNVEV (reference sequence). CDR3 protein: CASPPGQENQPQHF. The CDR3 DNA sequence: TGTGCCAGCCCTCCGGGACAGGAGAATCAGCCCCAGCATTTT.

CDR3 DNA sequence: TGTGCCAGCAGCGGACAGGGGGGCTATGGCTACACCTTC. Translation: CASSGQGGYGYTF. V usage is TRBV11-3 and J usage is TRBJ1-2; 10 nucleotides match TRBD1. V was pared by 5 bases and J by 4 bases, with 1 base of the junction left unmatched. This CDR3 region has 13 residues. The germline CDR1 and CDR2 sequences are SGHNT and YENEEA.

J is TRBJ1-5 and V is TRBV6-5; D unresolved. Trimming shortened V by 6 bases and J by 2 bases, and 8 bases separated the two germline ends. The CDR3 is made up of 13 amino acids. Germline V CDR1 and CDR2: MNHEY, SVGAGI. The CDR3 sequence: CASSTNGNQPQHF. The CDR3 nucleotides are TGTGCCAGCAGCACAAACGGCAATCAGCCCCAGCATTTT.

V usage is TRBV12-5 and J usage is TRBJ2-7; D is unclear. CDR1 is LGHNT and CDR2 is FRNRAP in the germline V gene. Trimming removed 4 bases from V and 4 bases from J, with 5 bases in between. The CDR3 loop spans 11 amino acids. The CDR3, as DNA: TGTGCTAGTGGTTACCGGTACGAGCAGTACTTC. It is translated as CASGYRYEQYF.

This chain connects TRBV5-1 to TRBJ1-2, with a tentative D call TRBD1 (6 bases). The CDR3 contains 19 residues. CDR1 is SGHRS and CDR2 is YFSETQ in the germline V gene. V lost 4 bases and J lost 0, with 25 bases in between. CDR3: CASSHRTAALPQANYGYTF. The CDR3 region has the DNA TGCGCCAGCAGCCACCGGACAGCCGCGCTCCCCCAAGCTAACTATGGCTACACCTTC. The complete variable domain, with remaining parts taken from reference TRBV5-1 and TRBJ1-2, reads KAGVTQTPRYLIKTRGQQVTLSCSPISGHRSVSWYQQTPGQGLQFLFEYFSETQRNKGNFPGRFSGRQFSNSRSEMNVSTLELGDSALYLCASSHRTAALPQANYGYTFGSGTRLTVV.

The chain couples TRBV2 to TRBJ1-2; D is perhaps TRBD1 (5 bases). Between the trimmed V and J ends, which lost 8 bases and 4 bases, there was a span of 8 bases. There are 11 residues in the CDR3. Germline V lookup: CDR1 SNHLY, CDR2 FYNNEI. The CDR3 region is CASSGVYGYTF. The CDR3 DNA reads TGTGCCAGCTCGGGGGTCTATGGCTACACCTTC.

The chain carries TRBV9 and TRBJ2-5; 7 positions agree with TRBD2. The CDR3 runs 15 residues. CDR1 SGDLS and CDR2 YYNGEE come from the germline V gene. The trim removed 0 bases at V and 5 bases at J, leaving 7 bases unmatched. The CDR3 DNA follows: TGTGCCAGCAGCGTAGGAGCGGGACCTGGGGAGACCCAGTACTTC. Residues: CASSVGAGPGETQYF.

V is TRBV15 and J is TRBJ2-1; 9 bases match TRBD2. From germline, CDR1 is LNHNV and CDR2 YYDKDF (reference sequence). This CDR3 contains 15 residues. Losses at the gene ends were 0 bases for V and 6 bases for J; bases not matched to a gene: 3. CDR3 coding DNA: TGTGCCACCAGCAGAGACCGCGGGAGGGCCAATGAGCAGTTCTTC. Translation: CATSRDRGRANEQFF.

The chain links TRBV7-8 to TRBJ2-1; D call uncertain. Germline CDR1 is SGHVS and CDR2 is FQNEAQ. Trimming took off 5 bases at V and 5 bases at J, with 16 bases between the two ends. There are 15 residues in the CDR3. Written as DNA, the CDR3 is TGTGCCAGCAGCCCGGGTCCATTTTTAAACAATGAGCAGTTCTTC. The encoded protein is CASSPGPFLNNEQFF.

This rearrangement joins TRBV15 to TRBJ2-1; 7 positions match TRBD2. J gave up 5 bases and V 5 bases, and 6 bases lay outside the gene matches. CDR1 and CDR2 from the germline V gene are LNHNV and YYDKDF (reference sequence). This CDR3 has 14 residues. The CDR3 region has the DNA TGTGCCACCAGCCTCCGGGACTACCACAATGAGCAGTTCTTC. Encoded protein: CATSLRDYHNEQFF.

The chain couples TRBV30 to TRBJ2-6; D unclear. This CDR3 contains 14 residues. Germline CDR1 and CDR2: GTSNPN and SVGIG (reference sequence). Deletions cut 2 bases from V and 0 bases from J, with 5 bases between. The CDR3 reads CAWSKLSGANVLTF. In nucleotides, the CDR3 is TGTGCCTGGAGTAAACTCTCTGGGGCCAACGTCCTGACTTTC.

For the CDR3, the DNA is TGCGCCAGCAGCCATACAGGGGTGCGTCAGCCCCAGCATTTT. Protein: CASSHTGVRQPQHF. V and J are TRBV4-1 and TRBJ1-5, with 7 bases matching TRBD1. With 3 bases clipped from V and 6 bases from J, the junction kept 5 bases outside the gene matches. Germline lookup yields CDR1 MGHRA and CDR2 YSYEKL. The CDR3 consists of 14 residues.

V gene TRBV28 combines with J gene TRBJ1-6, with D perhaps TRBD1 (6 bases). V was pared by 6 bases and J by 4 bases, with 19 bases between. This CDR3 is 17 amino acids long. Germline V gene data show CDR1 as MDHEN and CDR2 as SYDVKM. This CDR3 is CASSPVQGVLYNSPLHF. The DNA for the CDR3 is TGTGCCAGCAGCCCAGTACAGGGCGTATTGTATAATTCACCCCTCCACTTT.

The CDR3 DNA sequence: TGTGCCAGCAGCTCTACAGGGCGAGTCAGCAATGAGCAGTTCTTC. Amino acids: CASSSTGRVSNEQFF. The chain is built from TRBV11-3 and TRBJ2-1; D is perhaps TRBD1 (6 bases). The CDR3 consists of 15 residues. Germline V gene lookup returns CDR1 SGHNT and CDR2 YENEEA. Trimming removed 4 bases at V and 6 bases at J, with 16 bases between.

The CDR3, as DNA: TGTGCCAGCAGCGTGCAGGGGGCAGACACTGAAGCTTTCTTT. This gives the protein CASSVQGADTEAFF. The rearrangement links TRBV6-5 to TRBJ1-1; 8 bases are shared with TRBD1. J lost 3 bases, V lost 6 bases, and 6 bases had no gene match. The CDR3 totals 14 residues. The germline gives CDR1 MNHEY, CDR2 SVGAGI.

The chain couples TRBV6-2 or TRBV6-3 to TRBJ2-7, with a weak D call TRBD2 (6 bases). The CDR3 loop spans 14 amino acids. Deletions cut 4 bases from V and 2 bases from J, with 12 bases between. The germline V gene encodes CDR1 MNHEY and CDR2 SVGEGT. The CDR3 spells CASSSTSTPYEQYF. CDR3 nucleotides: TGTGCCAGCAGTTCGACTAGTACCCCCTACGAGCAGTACTTC.

This chain connects TRBV5-8 to TRBJ2-2; D may be TRBD1 (5 bases). The CDR3 consists of 15 residues. The germline gives CDR1 SGHTS, CDR2 YDEGEE. Trimming stripped 2 bases from V and 5 bases from J, with 13 bases between. CDR3 residues: CASSFGADLTGELFF. DNA for the CDR3: TGTGCCAGCAGCTTTGGGGCAGATTTAACCGGGGAGCTGTTTTTT.

This chain links TRBV10-2 with TRBJ2-1; 8 bases agree with TRBD2. After removal of 3 bases from V and 3 bases from J, the junction contained 4 bases not matched to a gene. The CDR3 totals 15 residues. The germline V gene encodes CDR1 WSHSY and CDR2 SAAADI. CDR3 sequence: CASSEVAGIYNEQFF. CDR3 in DNA: TGCGCCAGCAGTGAAGTAGCGGGAATCTACAATGAGCAGTTCTTC.

In this sample, this clone turned up many times. This chain connects TRBV25-1 to TRBJ1-2; a possible D gene is TRBD1 (6 bases). The ends were cut back, 6 bases at V and 1 base at J, with 15 bases in the middle. Germline V CDR1 and CDR2: MGHDK, SYGVNS. This CDR3 comprises 15 residues. DNA of the CDR3: TGTGCCAGCAGCCCTCGGACAGACGTTAACTATGGCTACACCTTC. It specifies CASSPRTDVNYGYTF.

The chain is built from TRBV18 and TRBJ2-7; 9 bases line up with TRBD1. This CDR3 has 15 residues. The junction had 7 bases not matched to a gene; V was cut back by 3 bases and J by 4 bases. Germline CDR1 is KGHSH and CDR2 is LQKENI. CDR3 sequence: CASSPSGTGLYEQYF. CDR3 sequence (DNA): TGTGCCAGCTCACCGTCCGGGACAGGGTTGTACGAGCAGTACTTC. The full variable domain, rest sourced from reference TRBV18 and TRBJ2-7, is NAGVMQNPRHLVRRRGQEARLRCSPMKGHSHVYWYRQLPEEGLKFMVYLQKENIIDESGMPKERFSAEFPKEGPSILRIQQVVRGDSAAYFCASSPSGTGLYEQYFGPGTRLTVT.

Remarks on this clone: The sample carries other DNA sequences with the same CDR3. This chain uses TRBV5-1 with TRBJ1-2; D is unclear. This CDR3 is built from 15 residues. The germline V and J ends were trimmed by 4 bases and 0 bases, with 13 bases remaining between them. The germline V gene has CDR1 SGHRS and CDR2 YFSETQ. CDR3 nucleotide sequence: TGCGCCAGCAGCCTTGGGAGTACAGCTAACTATGGCTACACCTTC. Protein product: CASSLGSTANYGYTF.

This sequence joins TRBV4-2 and TRBJ2-1; 12 nucleotides align to TRBD2. The V gene's germline CDR1 is LGHNA and CDR2 YNFKEQ. The J segment lost 5 bases and the V segment lost 1 base, leaving 3 bases of the junction unmatched. The CDR3 loop spans 16 amino acids. The CDR3 DNA reads as TGTGCCAGCAGCCAAGTACTAGCGGGGGGAGACAATGAGCAGTTCTTC. Amino acid sequence: CASSQVLAGGDNEQFF.

The V gene is TRBV3-1 (or the pseudogene TRBV3-2), the J gene TRBJ2-7; 7 positions agree with TRBD2. Germline loops: CDR1 LGHDT, CDR2 YNNKEL (reference sequence). The CDR3 totals 12 residues. V shed 8 bases and J 9 bases; nucleotides not matched to a gene: 10. The CDR3 spells CASSSPGEGQYF. The DNA of the CDR3 is TGTGCCAGCTCCTCCCCCGGGGAGGGGCAGTACTTC.

In this sample, this clone turned up once. The chain recombines TRBV9 with TRBJ1-6, with TRBD1 as a possible D gene (6 bases). Trimming cost V 3 bases and J 8 bases, with 18 bases left between them. In germline, CDR1 is SGDLS, CDR2 YYNGEE. CDR3 size: 16 residues. CDR3 nucleotide sequence: TGTGCCAGCAGCGCTGGGACACAATTGGATTATTCACCCCTCCACTTT. Amino acid sequence: CASSAGTQLDYSPLHF.

This clone was counted a single time. The chain joins TRBV24-1 to TRBJ1-2; TRBD1 is a possible D gene (5 bases). V was cut by 4 bases and J by 8 bases, with 13 bases left in between. The CDR3 totals 13 residues. Per the germline V gene, CDR1 is KGHDR and CDR2 is SFDVKD. CDR3 bases: TGTGCCACCAGTGACCGCGGGACGGTCGGCTACACCTTC. Translated, it gives CATSDRGTVGYTF.